The 11 T cell receptor beta chains below come from one sample, sequenced in a study of cytomegalovirus exposure and HLA in healthy donors. The PCR made use of 60 Vbeta and 13 Jbeta primers. The data were produced by immunoSEQ multiplex PCR, yet TCRdb's version contains in-frame clones alone and is incomplete. Seen here are almost 200,000 clones, 79% observed once, and the top ten hold 4.4%. Sequencing was carried out using PBMCs. Receptor source: a woman in her thirties in good health and CMV-seropositive.

The chain combines TRBV9 with TRBJ2-1; D gene uncertain. Trimming took off 4 bases at V and 3 bases at J, with 5 bases between the two ends. The germline V gene has CDR1 SGDLS and CDR2 YYNGEE. The CDR3 spans 12 residues. The CDR3 bases are TGTGCCAGCAGCCCCAACTACAATGAGCAGTTCTTC. This gives the protein CASSPNYNEQFF.

This clone was observed a handful of times. The V gene is TRBV7-9, the J gene TRBJ2-7, with D unclear. CDR3 length equals 15 residues. Germline CDR1 reads SEHNR; CDR2 reads FQNEAQ (reference sequence). V was clipped by 1 base and J by 5 bases, with 15 bases between them. The CDR3, as DNA: TGTGCCAGCAGCTTAGGGTTCGACTTATTGGACGAGCAGTACTTC. It codes for CASSLGFDLLDEQYF.

V is TRBV30 and J is TRBJ1-1, with D possibly matching TRBD1 (6 bases). V shed 6 bases and J shed 11 bases, with 19 bases lying between them. This CDR3 contains 12 residues. Germline CDR1 reads GTSNPN; CDR2 reads SVGIG (reference sequence). The CDR3 loop reads CACLYGQPSAFF. The CDR3 DNA is TGTGCCTGCTTATACGGACAGCCCTCGGCTTTCTTT.

The chain has TRBV18 and TRBJ1-1; the D gene is possibly TRBD1 (6 bases). The V and J ends lost 8 bases and 5 bases respectively, with 15 bases between them. Germline CDR1 reads KGHSH; CDR2 reads LQKENI. CDR3 length equals 13 residues. CDR3 residues: CASTEGDGTEAFF. The CDR3 bases are TGTGCCAGCACAGAGGGGGACGGGACTGAAGCTTTCTTT. The whole variable domain, filled in from reference TRBV18 and TRBJ1-1, reads NAGVMQNPRHLVRRRGQEARLRCSPMKGHSHVYWYRQLPEEGLKFMVYLQKENIIDESGMPKERFSAEFPKEGPSILRIQQVVRGDSAAYFCASTEGDGTEAFFGQGTRLTVV.

This clone appeared a few times. The rearrangement joins TRBV2 to TRBJ1-4; 8 bases line up with TRBD1. The CDR3 is 15 amino acids. Trimming cost V 5 bases and J 8 bases; bases outside gene matches: 10. Germline V lookup: CDR1 SNHLY, CDR2 FYNNEI. The CDR3 spells CASSTPGGAVEKLFF. DNA of the CDR3: TGTGCCAGCAGTACCCCAGGGGGCGCGGTCGAAAAACTGTTTTTT.

V is TRBV5-1 and J is TRBJ2-3; D possibly corresponds to TRBD2 (6 bases). V dropped 0 bases and J dropped 5 bases, with 10 bases sitting between them. Germline CDR1 and CDR2: SGHRS and YFSETQ. The CDR3 runs 14 residues. CDR3 nucleotide sequence: TGCGCCAGCAGCTTGGTGACCGGGGGAGATACGCAGTATTTT. Translated, it gives CASSLVTGGDTQYF.

DNA of the CDR3: TGTGCCAGCAGCTTCTATAGAGATACGCAGTATTTT. Protein product: CASSFYRDTQYF. J is TRBJ2-3 and V is TRBV7-8; D remains ambiguous. The CDR3 length is 12 residues. Germline V CDR1 and CDR2: SGHVS, FQNEAQ. V lost 3 bases to trimming and J lost 5 bases, with 6 bases between them.

This clone was found once. The chain couples TRBV2 to TRBJ1-1, with 8 bases that match TRBD1. Trimming at V came to 6 bases and at J to 1 base, leaving 1 base not matched to a gene. Germline V gives CDR1 SNHLY, CDR2 FYNNEI. This CDR3 spans 13 amino acids. Here the CDR3 reads CASRGTGNTEAFF. CDR3 in DNA: TGTGCCAGCAGGGGGACAGGGAACACTGAAGCTTTCTTT.

This chain connects TRBV27 to TRBJ2-2; 10 positions agree with TRBD2. Trimming at V came to 8 bases and at J to 5 bases, leaving 8 bases not matched to a gene. Germline CDR1 MNHEY, CDR2 SMNVEV (reference sequence). The CDR3 spans 15 residues. CDR3 loop: CASSSTSGNTGELFF. The CDR3 DNA reads TGTGCCAGCTCCTCAACTAGCGGGAATACCGGGGAGCTGTTTTTT.

The chain employs TRBV2 and TRBJ1-2, with unresolved D. V lost 1 base to trimming and J lost 8 bases, with 11 bases between them. The CDR3 runs 13 residues. Germline V CDR1 and CDR2: SNHLY, FYNNEI. CDR3 bases: TGTGCCAGCAGTGAAGGGGGAGTTGGCGGCTACACCTTC. It codes for CASSEGGVGGYTF.

The chain carries TRBV11-3 and TRBJ1-4; no firm D call. This CDR3 comprises 12 residues. The germline V gene encodes CDR1 SGHNT and CDR2 YENEEA. V was pared by 5 bases and J by 6 bases, with 7 bases between. CDR3 bases: TGTGCCAGCAGCGACGGGGATGAAAAACTGTTTTTT. Amino acids: CASSDGDEKLFF.